The next 3 T cell receptor beta chains were all read from a single sample in a study of control samples from healthy donors and cancer patients. Measured with immunoSEQ multiplex PCR; TCRdb has only the in-frame clones, and not every one. The profile shows 170,000 or so clones, more than 80% of them singletons. Source material: blood. All receptors derive from a man younger than 40 in good health.

The genes are TRBV18 and TRBJ1-3; D gene ambiguous. Trimming removed 3 bases from V and 4 bases from J, with 10 bases in between. In germline, CDR1 is KGHSH, CDR2 LQKENI. There are 14 residues in the CDR3. CDR3 DNA sequence: TGTGCCAGCTCACCCCCCCCTGGGGGAAACACCATATATTTT. It encodes CASSPPPGGNTIYF.

With regard to this clone: The sample has other DNA sequences that encode this CDR3 too. The chain joins TRBV12-3 or TRBV12-4 to TRBJ1-1; D unclear. The ends were cut back, 2 bases at V and 4 bases at J, with 8 bases in the middle. The CDR3 contains 13 residues. The chain's CDR3 is CASSLKGGTEAFF. The CDR3 nucleotides are TGTGCCAGCAGTTTAAAAGGAGGCACTGAAGCTTTCTTT.

This clone was detected only once. The chain joins TRBV5-1 to TRBJ2-7; tentative D call: TRBD2 (5 bases). The CDR3 has 15 amino acids. Germline-derived CDR1 and CDR2 are SGHRS and YFSETQ. V lost 0 bases to trimming and J lost 2 bases, with 12 bases between them. The DNA of the CDR3 is TGCGCCAGCAGCTTGGTCTCGGGGTTCACCTACGAGCAGTACTTC. As protein: CASSLVSGFTYEQYF.